The 25 T cell receptor beta chains listed next were all sequenced from one sample in a study of shared clonotypes between healthy human individuals. Naivety among CD8 cells was defined by CD45RO negativity and positive CCR7 selection, thereby excluding terminally differentiated effector memory CD45RA+ cells. Here immunoSEQ multiplex PCR was the method, and the copy in TCRdb shows in-frame clones only, minus some. This sample has more than 550,000 clones, with 92% found just once. Material for sequencing was naive CD8+ T cells sorted from blood. All receptors derive from a young man in good health.

In this sample, this clone turned up a few times. The gene calls are TRBV5-1 and TRBJ2-3, with TRBD1 as a possible D gene (7 bases). V lost 1 base and J 6 bases, leaving 15 bases between the germline ends. CDR1 SGHRS and CDR2 YFSETQ come from the germline V gene. This CDR3 has 15 residues. In DNA, the CDR3 is TGCGCCAGCAGCTTGCTTACTCCAGGGGGGGATACGCAGTATTTT. It is translated as CASSLLTPGGDTQYF.

J is TRBJ2-7 and V is TRBV2; D not certain. Trimming left V 10 bases short and J 3 bases short, with 13 bases between. The CDR3 totals 12 residues. Germline loops: CDR1 SNHLY, CDR2 FYNNEI. The CDR3 region is CATRGDYYEQYF. DNA of the CDR3: TGTGCCACCCGAGGAGATTACTACGAGCAGTACTTC. The whole variable domain, filled in from reference TRBV2 and TRBJ2-7, reads EPEVTQTPSHQVTQMGQEVILRCVPISNHLYFYWYRQILGQKVEFLVSFYNNEISEKSEIFDDQFSVERPDGSNFTLKIRSTKLEDSAMYFCATRGDYYEQYFGPGTRLTVT.

This clone has a single count. This rearrangement joins TRBV9 to TRBJ2-7; 9 bases are a match to TRBD2. The CDR3 runs 15 residues. The V segment lost 0 bases and the J segment 2 bases; nucleotides outside the gene matches: 3. Germline CDR1 and CDR2: SGDLS and YYNGEE. The CDR3 spells CASSVDLAGTYEQYF. The CDR3 DNA follows: TGTGCCAGCAGCGTAGATCTAGCGGGAACCTACGAGCAGTACTTC.

This rearrangement joins TRBV15 to TRBJ2-7; D might be TRBD2 (6 bases). The CDR3 consists of 15 residues. The V end lost 0 bases, the J end lost 6 bases, and 15 bases lay between the germline ends. The germline V gene encodes CDR1 LNHNV and CDR2 YYDKDF (reference sequence). The chain's CDR3 is CATSRDLFRRGEQYF. The CDR3 region has the DNA TGTGCCACCAGCAGAGATCTTTTCAGGAGGGGCGAGCAGTACTTC.

This rearrangement joins TRBV7-9 to TRBJ2-1; TRBD2 matches 8 bases. Per germline, CDR1 SEHNR and CDR2 FQNEAQ (reference sequence). V was clipped by 5 bases and J by 3 bases; unmatched bases: 9. The CDR3 runs to 16 residues. The CDR3 DNA follows: TGTGCCAGCAGCCCACAAGCGGGGGAAGACTACAATGAGCAGTTCTTC. Amino acids: CASSPQAGEDYNEQFF.

CDR3 bases: TGCGCCAGCAGCCAAGATCCTCCCGGGAGGCGGGATACGCAGTATTTT. The encoded protein is CASSQDPPGRRDTQYF. V gene TRBV4-1 combines with J gene TRBJ2-3; TRBD2 matches at 7 bases. This CDR3 region has 16 residues. The J segment lost 6 bases and the V segment lost 0 bases, leaving 9 bases of the junction unmatched. Per germline, CDR1 MGHRA and CDR2 YSYEKL.

This clone showed up just a few times. The J gene is TRBJ2-2, the V gene TRBV11-3; D may correspond to TRBD1 or TRBD2 (6 bases each). CDR1 SGHNT and CDR2 YENEEA come from the germline V gene. The CDR3 contains 14 residues. V lost 7 bases and J 4 bases, leaving 13 bases between the germline ends. The CDR3 DNA follows: TGTGCCAGCACCCCTGGGGGGCCCACCGGGGAGCTGTTTTTT. Protein sequence: CASTPGGPTGELFF.

The V gene is TRBV25-1, the J gene TRBJ2-1; D not resolved. The CDR3 totals 16 residues. The V gene lost 2 bases and the J gene lost 0 bases, with 11 bases spanning the gap. The germline V gene encodes CDR1 MGHDK and CDR2 SYGVNS. CDR3 protein: CASSETSVGSYNEQFF. Written as DNA, the CDR3 is TGTGCCAGCAGTGAAACGAGCGTAGGCTCCTACAATGAGCAGTTCTTC.

The chain employs TRBV19 and TRBJ2-2; 7 positions agree with TRBD2. The junction had 10 bases not matched to a gene; V was cut back by 3 bases and J by 6 bases. This CDR3 spans 16 amino acids. Germline CDR1 LNHDA, CDR2 SQIVND (reference sequence). The CDR3 nucleotides read TGTGCCAGTAGTATGTTGGTGGGAGGGGATGCCGGGGAGCTGTTTTTT. It specifies CASSMLVGGDAGELFF.

Concerning this clone: This sample includes further DNA sequences coding for the same CDR3. The chain joins TRBV19 to TRBJ1-1; D is ambiguous. CDR1 is LNHDA, CDR2 SQIVND, per germline (reference sequence). Trimming cost V 3 bases and J 4 bases, with 9 bases left between them. CDR3 length equals 13 residues. This CDR3 reads CASSISWGTEAFF. The DNA of the CDR3 is TGTGCCAGTAGTATTTCGTGGGGCACTGAAGCTTTCTTT.

This chain connects TRBV29-1 to TRBJ2-7; maybe TRBD1 (5 bases). Deletions cut 5 bases from V and 1 base from J, with 9 bases between. The CDR3 sequence is 12 residues long. CDR1 SQVTM and CDR2 ANQGSEA come from the germline V gene. The CDR3 here is CSVRTPSYEQYF. The CDR3 DNA reads TGCAGCGTTAGGACACCTTCCTACGAGCAGTACTTC.

The J gene is TRBJ1-2, the V gene TRBV7-9; no definite D call. Germline values: CDR1 SEHNR, CDR2 FQNEAQ (reference sequence). V gave up 4 bases and J gave up 3 bases, with 12 bases separating them. The CDR3 consists of 14 residues. CDR3: CASSSTQSHYGYTF. The CDR3 DNA is TGTGCCAGCAGCTCTACTCAGTCCCACTATGGCTACACCTTC.

The chain uses TRBV7-6 and TRBJ1-4; a possible D gene is TRBD1 (6 bases). Looked up from germline, CDR1 is SGHVS and CDR2 is FNYEAQ. V was trimmed by 5 bases and J by 5 bases, leaving 15 bases between them. The CDR3 covers 15 residues. CDR3 nucleotide sequence: TGTGCCAGCAGCCCCCCACAGGGTCAGAATGAAAAACTGTTTTTT. Amino acids: CASSPPQGQNEKLFF.

CDR3 bases: TGTGCCAGCAGCTCCGGGACTAGTCGCGACGAGCAGTTCTTC. It translates to CASSSGTSRDEQFF. The chain employs TRBV7-8 and TRBJ2-1; 8 nucleotides line up with TRBD2. Trimming removed 4 bases from V and 10 bases from J; junction bases left unmatched: 9. This CDR3 has 14 amino acids. Germline CDR1 is SGHVS and CDR2 is FQNEAQ. Complete variable domain (other parts from reference TRBV7-8 and TRBJ2-1): GAGVSQSPRYKVAKRGQDVALRCDPISGHVSLFWYQQALGQGPEFLTYFQNEAQLDKSGLPSDRFFAERPEGSVSTLKIQRTQQEDSAVYLCASSSGTSRDEQFFGPGTRLTVL.

This chain connects TRBV19 to TRBJ1-2; D remains ambiguous. The CDR3 covers 13 residues. V lost 5 bases to trimming and J lost 14 bases, with 21 bases between them. The germline gives CDR1 LNHDA, CDR2 SQIVND (reference sequence). CDR3 protein: CASSFSQPGERTF. In DNA, the CDR3 is TGTGCCAGTAGTTTTAGCCAGCCGGGTGAGAGAACCTTC.

This chain uses TRBV27 with TRBJ2-1; D is possibly TRBD2 (6 bases). The CDR3 is made up of 13 amino acids. Germline V lookup: CDR1 MNHEY, CDR2 SMNVEV (reference sequence). The V end was cut by 0 bases, the J end by 9 bases, with 9 bases between. CDR3: CASSLSSGGEQFF. The CDR3 DNA is TGTGCCAGCAGTTTATCTAGCGGCGGTGAGCAGTTCTTC.

This chain uses TRBV29-1 with TRBJ2-1; possibly TRBD1 or TRBD2 for D (5 bases each). Germline assignment: CDR1 SQVTM and CDR2 ANQGSEA. CDR3 length: 18 amino acids. Between the trimmed V and J ends, which lost 6 bases and 0 bases, there was a span of 24 bases. The CDR3 DNA follows: TGCAGCGTCCAGGGCTGGGGGTTGAGCCTTGGCTCCTACAATGAGCAGTTCTTC. Amino acid sequence: CSVQGWGLSLGSYNEQFF.

V gene TRBV4-3 combines with J gene TRBJ2-1; the D is unclear. The germline V gene has CDR1 LGHNA and CDR2 YSLEER. V gave up 0 bases and J gave up 0 bases, with 9 bases separating them. There are 16 residues in the CDR3. CDR3 in DNA: TGCGCCAGCAGCCAAGACTGGAAGAGCTCCTACAATGAGCAGTTCTTC. Its protein product is CASSQDWKSSYNEQFF.

The V and J genes are TRBV2 and TRBJ2-7; tentative D call: TRBD2 (6 bases). Trimming took off 6 bases at V and 3 bases at J, with 15 bases between the two ends. The CDR3 totals 14 residues. The V gene's germline CDR1 is SNHLY and CDR2 FYNNEI. The CDR3 is CASSGEGLNYEQYF. In nucleotides, the CDR3 is TGTGCCAGCAGCGGGGAAGGACTAAACTACGAGCAGTACTTC. Supplemented by reference TRBV2 and TRBJ2-7, the full variable domain reads EPEVTQTPSHQVTQMGQEVILRCVPISNHLYFYWYRQILGQKVEFLVSFYNNEISEKSEIFDDQFSVERPDGSNFTLKIRSTKLEDSAMYFCASSGEGLNYEQYFGPGTRLTVT.

The gene calls are TRBV27 and TRBJ2-7; tentatively, D is TRBD2 (5 bases). The CDR3 spans 14 residues. With 3 bases removed from V and 4 bases from J, the gap between germline ends came to 13 bases. Looked up from germline, CDR1 is MNHEY and CDR2 is SMNVEV (reference sequence). The CDR3: CASSFLGEVYEQYF. In nucleotides, the CDR3 is TGTGCCAGCAGTTTTCTCGGGGAAGTTTACGAGCAGTACTTC.

V gene TRBV27 combines with J gene TRBJ1-5, with D unclear. Germline assignment: CDR1 MNHEY and CDR2 SMNVEV (reference sequence). Deletions cut 5 bases from V and 1 base from J, with 9 bases between. This CDR3 is 14 amino acids long. CDR3 amino acids: CASSNGRSNQPQHF. CDR3 in DNA: TGTGCCAGCAGTAATGGACGAAGCAATCAGCCCCAGCATTTT.

The count of this clone is one. The rearrangement links TRBV30 to TRBJ2-7; D call uncertain. The V gene's germline CDR1 is GTSNPN and CDR2 SVGIG (reference sequence). Deletions cut 2 bases from V and 3 bases from J, with 8 bases between. This CDR3 contains 12 residues. The DNA for the CDR3 is TGTGCCTGGAGTTGGCACAACTACGAGCAGTACTTC. Residues: CAWSWHNYEQYF.

This chain connects TRBV21-1 to TRBJ1-5; TRBD1, as called in the table, went unchecked against the DNA. TRBV21-1 is reported as a pseudogene. The CDR3 loop spans 19 amino acids. The CDR3 sequence is CASSKEGTGLWFCNQPQHF. The CDR3 DNA sequence: TGTGCCAGCAGCAAAGAGGGGACAGGGCTATGGTTCTGCAATCAGCCCCAGCATTTT.

The chain employs TRBV5-1 and TRBJ2-1; 12 positions match TRBD2. This CDR3 spans 16 amino acids. Per germline, CDR1 SGHRS and CDR2 YFSETQ. V was clipped by 4 bases and J by 7 bases; unmatched bases: 9. The CDR3 spells CASSPTGTSGSNEQFF. The DNA for the CDR3 is TGCGCCAGCAGCCCAACGGGGACTAGCGGGTCAAATGAGCAGTTCTTC.

The chain uses TRBV7-3 and TRBJ2-1; 10 bases map to TRBD2. This CDR3 is 16 amino acids long. Per the germline V gene, CDR1 is SGHTA and CDR2 is FQGTGA. Trimming removed 5 bases from V and 6 bases from J; junction bases left unmatched: 10. The DNA for the CDR3 is TGTGCCAGCAGCGCAACCGCTAGCGGGAGATTCAATGAGCAGTTCTTC. Protein: CASSATASGRFNEQFF.